Sequencing of this T cell receptor beta chain was carried out in a study of TIL therapy for anti-PD-1-resistant metastatic lung cancer. Study-level background: Patients had a median age of about 55 years (range roughly 35-80). Half of patients were current or former smokers.

This clone came up once. The time point is: pre-treatment sample, taken before nivolumab and TIL therapy. Patients were adults with stage 4 NSCLC. Germline V CDR1 and CDR2: GTSNPN, SVGIG (reference sequence). The CDR3 extends over 13 amino acids. Deletions cut 0 bases from V and 0 bases from J, with 6 bases between. This was the immunoSEQ v3 assay. Libraries were sequenced to approximately 2 million read pairs (survey) or roughly 4.5-6.5 million (deep). Clones were sequenced by immunoSEQ multiplex PCR, and TCRdb holds only the in-frame ones, with some missing. The data contain approximately 50,000 clones, approximately 78% of them singletons.

The chain is built from TRBV30 and TRBJ2-7; D gene uncertain. The TCR comes from a person between 25 and 80 years old with non-small cell lung cancer. Source: blood, taken at baseline. This chain's CDR3 is CAWSVGRSYEQYF. CDR3 bases: TGTGCCTGGAGTGTAGGTCGCTCCTACGAGCAGTACTTC. The full variable domain, in which reference TRBV30 and TRBJ2-7 provide the parts outside the CDR3, is SQTIHQWPATLVQPVGSPLSLECTVEGTSNPNLYWYRQAAGRGLQLLFYSVGIGQISSEVPQNLSASRPQDRQFILSSKKLLLSDSGFYLCAWSVGRSYEQYFGPGTRLTVT.